One and the same sample provided the 23 T cell receptor beta chains below, sequenced in a study of blood T cells in healthy people across ages. Primed by a sample-barcoded 5' primer and a J-beta primer mix, a second PCR proceeded for about 7 to 11 cycles. TCRdb called the 5' RACE reads again in MiXCR, with one record for every CDR3 protein. This sample yields 650,000 to 900,000 distinct CDR3 sequences, of which roughly 60% are seen a single time; 25% to 35% belongs to the top ten. Sequences were obtained from blood. The source of these receptors is a man aged 30 to 45 in good health.

The chain couples TRBV28 to TRBJ1-1; 9 bases match TRBD1. The CDR3 loop spans 14 amino acids. V lost 4 bases and J lost 10; bases outside the gene matches: 10. CDR1 and CDR2 (germline): MDHEN, SYDVKM. CDR3 nucleotide sequence: TGTGCCAGCAGTTCTCCGGGACAGGGTTCTCGAGCTTTCTTT. Amino acid sequence: CASSSPGQGSRAFF.

With respect to this clonotype: Its ends do not fully match the called genes, so a read error is possible. The chain carries TRBV4-2 and TRBJ2-1, with 9 positions matching TRBD2. Germline-derived CDR1 and CDR2 are LGHNA and YNFKEQ. The CDR3 contains 16 residues. The CDR3 protein is CVSSQGGGARYNEQFF. The CDR3 DNA sequence: TGTGTCAGCAGCCAAGGCGGGGGGGCAAGGTACAATGAGCAGTTCTTC.

The chain joins TRBV6-1 to TRBJ2-1; tentative D call: TRBD2 (6 bases). Germline V gives CDR1 MNHNS, CDR2 SASEGT. The CDR3 has 12 amino acids. The V end was cut by 6 bases, the J end by 6 bases, with 9 bases between. The CDR3 region is CASREGTNEQFF. CDR3 coding DNA: TGTGCCAGCAGGGAGGGTACCAATGAGCAGTTCTTC.

This chain links TRBV7-9 with TRBJ1-2; weak D call: TRBD1 (6 bases). There are 15 residues in the CDR3. Per germline, CDR1 SEHNR and CDR2 FQNEAQ (reference sequence). V was cut by 6 bases and J by 4 bases, with 18 bases left in between. The CDR3 region is CASRTEPGASYGYTF. The CDR3, as DNA: TGTGCCAGCAGAACAGAACCAGGGGCATCCTATGGCTACACCTTC.

This clonotype appeared once. The chain uses TRBV6-2 or TRBV6-3 and TRBJ1-1; the D is unclear. V lost 0 bases and J 3 bases, leaving 14 bases between the germline ends. The germline V gene encodes CDR1 MNHEY and CDR2 SVGEGT. There are 16 residues in the CDR3. Here the CDR3 reads CASSYSTGSSDTEAFF. In DNA form, the CDR3 reads TGTGCCAGCAGTTACTCCACGGGAAGTAGTGACACTGAAGCTTTCTTT.

V is TRBV7-2 and J is TRBJ2-1; possibly TRBD1 or TRBD2 for D (6 bases each). The CDR3 is 15 residues long. Trimming stripped 4 bases from V and 4 bases from J, with 14 bases between. Germline V gene data show CDR1 as SGHTA and CDR2 as FQGNSA. CDR3 sequence (DNA): TGTGCCAGCAGCTCCCTGGGGGGCAGATACAATGAGCAGTTCTTC. Its translation is CASSSLGGRYNEQFF.

The chain couples TRBV6-5 to TRBJ1-2; D unresolved. V lost 6 bases and J 4 bases, leaving 15 bases between the germline ends. This CDR3 has 14 residues. Germline-derived CDR1 and CDR2 are MNHEY and SVGAGI. This CDR3 is CASRQRTVSYGYTF. In DNA form, the CDR3 reads TGTGCCAGCAGGCAACGGACCGTCTCCTATGGCTACACCTTC.

This sequence joins TRBV7-8 and TRBJ1-6; no definite D call. The germline V gene encodes CDR1 SGHVS and CDR2 FQNEAQ. The CDR3 totals 16 residues. The V end lost 3 bases, the J end lost 7 bases, and 16 bases lay between the germline ends. CDR3 residues: CASSFRHPESNSPLHF. CDR3 coding DNA: TGTGCCAGCAGCTTTAGACACCCTGAATCGAATTCACCCCTCCACTTT.

This clonotype occurred a few times. This sequence joins TRBV12-3 or TRBV12-4 and TRBJ2-1, with a weak D call TRBD1 (6 bases). This CDR3 has 13 amino acids. Trimming removed 6 bases at V and 4 bases at J, with 10 bases between. CDR3 DNA: TGTGCCAGCAGAAGAGGACAGTACAATGAGCAGTTCTTC. Amino acid sequence: CASRRGQYNEQFF.

This chain links TRBV7-9 with TRBJ1-1; TRBD1 is a possible D gene (6 bases). V was cut by 4 bases and J by 3 bases, with 12 bases left in between. This CDR3 is 14 amino acids long. Germline values: CDR1 SEHNR, CDR2 FQNEAQ (reference sequence). CDR3 in DNA: TGTGCCAGCAGCTCCCAGGGGTTGTACACTGAAGCTTTCTTT. Protein product: CASSSQGLYTEAFF.

The chain carries TRBV28 and TRBJ2-7, with a tentative D call TRBD1 (5 bases). The CDR3 has 15 amino acids. Germline lookup yields CDR1 MDHEN and CDR2 SYDVKM. V lost 6 bases and J lost 7, with 22 bases in between. CDR3 loop: CASSPDSLPLWEQYF. The CDR3 DNA sequence: TGTGCCAGCAGCCCCGACAGTCTCCCCCTCTGGGAGCAGTACTTC.

The chain uses TRBV20-1 and TRBJ2-2; D may be TRBD1 (6 bases). CDR3 size: 15 residues. Trimming removed 6 bases at V and 0 bases at J, with 14 bases between. The V gene's germline CDR1 is DFQATT and CDR2 SNEGSKA (reference sequence). CDR3 residues: CSAPRQDPNTGELFF. The DNA for the CDR3 is TGCAGTGCACCGCGACAGGATCCGAACACCGGGGAGCTGTTTTTT.

V is TRBV20-1 and J is TRBJ1-6; D is uncertain. The length of the CDR3 is 14 residues. Germline assignment: CDR1 DFQATT and CDR2 SNEGSKA (reference sequence). V lost 2 bases and J 7 bases, leaving 12 bases between the germline ends. CDR3 protein: CSARSIGRNSPLHF. In nucleotides, the CDR3 is TGCAGTGCTAGATCAATCGGTAGAAATTCACCCCTCCACTTT.

The chain combines TRBV20-1 with TRBJ2-1; no clear D. This CDR3 region has 16 residues. The germline V and J ends were trimmed by 2 bases and 10 bases, with 24 bases remaining between them. The V gene's germline CDR1 is DFQATT and CDR2 SNEGSKA (reference sequence). The CDR3 region has the DNA TGCAGTGCTAGACCCCCCCGGTCTCTAATGCTAGGCGAGCAGTTCTTC. Translating gives CSARPPRSLMLGEQFF.

This clonotype has more than one count but fewer than ten. V and J are TRBV7-2 and TRBJ2-1; 7 positions match TRBD2. This CDR3 contains 15 residues. Germline lookup yields CDR1 SGHTA and CDR2 FQGNSA. J gave up 9 bases and V 5 bases, and 13 bases lay outside the gene matches. The CDR3 loop is CASSPPSGEHAEQFF. CDR3 nucleotide sequence: TGTGCCAGCAGCCCCCCTAGCGGAGAGCACGCTGAGCAGTTCTTC. The whole variable domain, filled in from reference TRBV7-2 and TRBJ2-1, reads GAGVSQSPSNKVTEKGKDVELRCDPISGHTALYWYRQSLGQGLEFLIYFQGNSAPDKSGLPSDRFSAERTGGSVSTLTIQRTQQEDSAVYLCASSPPSGEHAEQFFGPGTRLTVL.

This clonotype occurred a few times. The chain uses TRBV5-1 and TRBJ1-4; no firm D call. Germline V CDR1 and CDR2: SGHRS, YFSETQ. V lost 3 bases, J lost 0 bases, and 9 bases lay in between. The CDR3 has 15 amino acids. The CDR3 loop reads CASSSEAATNEKLFF. CDR3 DNA sequence: TGCGCCAGCAGCTCGGAGGCAGCAACTAATGAAAAACTGTTTTTT.

The chain couples TRBV28 to TRBJ2-5; D is uncertain. Per germline, CDR1 MDHEN and CDR2 SYDVKM. Trimming cost V 7 bases and J 4 bases, with 10 bases left between them. The CDR3 runs to 12 residues. The chain's CDR3 is CASTYPGETQYF. Written as DNA, the CDR3 is TGTGCCAGCACCTACCCGGGAGAGACCCAGTACTTC.

The CDR3 DNA reads as TGCAGTGCTAGAGTTCCCAGCGGGGGAGCCGCCTCCTACAATGAGCAGTTCTTC. This encodes CSARVPSGGAASYNEQFF. The gene calls are TRBV20-1 and TRBJ2-1, with 8 nucleotides matching TRBD2. Germline CDR1 and CDR2: DFQATT and SNEGSKA (reference sequence). The CDR3 runs to 18 residues. With V trimmed by 1 base and J by 0 bases, 11 bases remained unmatched.

The gene calls are TRBV7-3 and TRBJ2-1, with 8 nucleotides matching TRBD2. Germline assignment: CDR1 SGHTA and CDR2 FQGTGA. CDR3 length: 13 residues. The ends lost 5 bases at V and 9 bases at J; junction bases unmatched: 6. CDR3 bases: TGTGCCAGCAGCCAAGGGACTAGTGGTGAGCAGTTCTTC. The encoded protein is CASSQGTSGEQFF.

This clonotype was found a few times. The rearrangement links TRBV2 to TRBJ1-2; the D gene is possibly TRBD1 (6 bases). The CDR3 contains 16 residues. Germline CDR1 SNHLY, CDR2 FYNNEI. Between the trimmed V and J ends, which lost 0 bases and 4 bases, there was a span of 15 bases. CDR3 DNA sequence: TGTGCCAGCAGTGAAGCGCCCCATACAGGGACCTATGGCTACACCTTC. Its protein is CASSEAPHTGTYGYTF.

This clonotype was seen once. This chain links TRBV11-1 with TRBJ1-1; D unclear. Germline V gene sequence: CDR1 SGHAT, CDR2 FQDESV (reference sequence). The CDR3 is 13 residues long. Trimming shortened V by 5 bases and J by 3 bases, and 10 bases separated the two germline ends. The CDR3 sequence is CASSPRIDTEAFF. The CDR3 DNA is TGTGCCAGCAGCCCCAGGATAGACACTGAAGCTTTCTTT. Complete variable domain (other parts from reference TRBV11-1 and TRBJ1-1): EAEVAQSPRYKITEKSQAVAFWCDPISGHATLYWYRQILGQGPELLVQFQDESVVDDSQLPKDRFSAERLKGVDSTLKIQPAELGDSAMYLCASSPRIDTEAFFGQGTRLTVV.

For the CDR3, the DNA is TGTGCCAGCAGTCCACGGACTAGCGGAAGCACAGATACGCAGTATTTT. Translated, it gives CASSPRTSGSTDTQYF. V gene TRBV6-5 combines with J gene TRBJ2-3; 10 bases fit TRBD2. Germline trimming cut 5 bases from V and 0 bases from J; bases unmatched to any gene: 5. The CDR3 contains 16 residues. Looked up from germline, CDR1 is MNHEY and CDR2 is SVGAGI.

The chain joins TRBV29-1 to TRBJ2-1; 8 nucleotides match TRBD2. Trimming at V came to 5 bases and at J to 13 bases, leaving 19 bases not matched to a gene. This CDR3 spans 15 amino acids. CDR1 and CDR2 from the germline V gene are SQVTM and ANQGSEA. The CDR3 sequence: CSVPKGAGGKETQFF. CDR3 DNA: TGCAGCGTTCCTAAGGGTGCGGGGGGCAAGGAGACCCAGTTCTTC.